Below, 10 T cell receptor beta chains from the same sample are listed, as sequenced in a study of blood T cells in healthy people across ages (dated by TCRdb to the mid-2010s). Library method: 5' RACE. Sequencing relied on an Illumina HiSeq 2500. A second PCR of roughly 7 to 12 cycles was run with a J-beta primer mix and a sample-barcoded 5' primer. Using fastp at Q25 and MiXCR, TCRdb reprocessed the public reads and kept productive beta chains. Each record represents a unique CDR3 protein, reported with the most common genes and DNA among its rows. The sample includes approximately 600,000 distinct CDR3 sequences, with under 65% observed a single time. The ten largest clones take up over 30% of the sample. Input material: blood. All receptors derive from a man aged 60 to 69 in good health.

This chain uses TRBV27 with TRBJ2-5, with D maybe TRBD1 (6 bases). The DNA matches TRBJ2-7 better at its end, which makes the J call doubtful. This CDR3 has 14 amino acids. Germline loops: CDR1 MNHEY, CDR2 SMNVEV (reference sequence). This chain's CDR3 is CASSPPDRHYEQYF. In DNA, the CDR3 is TGTGCCAGCAGTCCACCAGACAGGCACTACGAGCAGTACTTC.

The chain has TRBV6-4 and TRBJ1-6; 7 positions match TRBD1. This CDR3 is built from 15 residues. The V segment lost 3 bases and the J segment 8 bases; nucleotides outside the gene matches: 7. The germline V gene encodes CDR1 MRHNA and CDR2 SNTAGT. The CDR3 is CASSEQGGGYSPLHF. The CDR3 coding sequence is TGTGCCAGCAGTGAGCAGGGGGGAGGATATTCACCCCTCCACTTT.

This clonotype has more than one count but fewer than ten. The V call is TRBV7-2, the J call TRBJ2-3; D gene unclear. From germline, CDR1 is SGHTA and CDR2 FQGNSA. This CDR3 contains 11 residues. V lost 5 bases and J lost 6, with 6 bases in between. This CDR3 reads CASSPLDTQYF. Here the CDR3 DNA reads TGTGCCAGCAGCCCACTGGATACGCAGTATTTT.

This clonotype was counted a few times. This chain joins TRBV29-1 and TRBJ2-5; D could derive from TRBD1 or TRBD2 (5 bases each). CDR3 length equals 13 residues. From germline, CDR1 is SQVTM and CDR2 ANQGSEA. Trimming stripped 8 bases from V and 4 bases from J, with 17 bases between. CDR3 amino acids: CSTGTLLGETQYF. The CDR3 region has the DNA TGCAGCACCGGGACGCTCCTCGGAGAGACCCAGTACTTC.

The chain joins TRBV7-2 to TRBJ2-3, with D perhaps TRBD2 (6 bases). Germline V gene sequence: CDR1 SGHTA, CDR2 FQGNSA. V was cut by 2 bases and J by 2 bases, with 14 bases left in between. The CDR3 is made up of 16 amino acids. The CDR3 spells CASSLIAGSHTDTQYF. The CDR3, as DNA: TGTGCCAGCAGCTTAATCGCGGGGAGTCACACAGATACGCAGTATTTT.

This clonotype occurred once. This chain joins TRBV28 and TRBJ2-1, with 9 bases identical to TRBD1. J was trimmed by 2 bases and V by 3 bases; bases with no gene match: 8. The CDR3 is made up of 17 amino acids. Per germline, CDR1 MDHEN and CDR2 SYDVKM. CDR3 sequence reads: CASSFPGTGKPYNEQFF. DNA of the CDR3: TGTGCCAGCAGTTTCCCCGGGACAGGGAAACCCTACAATGAGCAGTTCTTC.

The V call is TRBV12-5, the J call TRBJ2-5; 10 bases agree with TRBD2. CDR3 length: 15 amino acids. Unmatched junction bases numbered 4, after V lost 4 bases and J lost 2 bases. The germline V gene encodes CDR1 LGHNT and CDR2 FRNRAP. CDR3 amino acids: CASGYSGGPQETQYF. CDR3 sequence (DNA): TGTGCTAGTGGTTATAGCGGGGGGCCGCAAGAGACCCAGTACTTC.

About this clonotype itself: An end of the junction does not agree with germline; a read error may underlie this. The chain recombines TRBV11-2 with TRBJ2-3, with D tentatively TRBD1 or TRBD2 (5 bases each). CDR1 SGHAT and CDR2 FQNNGV come from the germline V gene. CDR3 size: 15 residues. CDR3 sequence reads: CASSPGPIGADAQYF. The CDR3 DNA sequence: TGTGCCAGCAGCCCAGGACCCATCGGGGCAGATGCGCAGTATTTT.

Of note for this clonotype: One end of the junction fails to match germline, which may point to a read error. This sequence joins TRBV5-1 and TRBJ2-3; 14 nucleotides match TRBD2. CDR3 length: 15 residues. The V gene's germline CDR1 is SGHRS and CDR2 YFSETQ. CDR3 nucleotides: TGCGCCAGCAGCTGGGGGACTAGCGGGGGAGATACGCGGTATTTT. Translation: CASSWGTSGGDTRYF.

The table lists this clonotype with many counts. This chain connects TRBV29-1 to TRBJ2-4; D is possibly TRBD2 (5 bases). Per the germline V gene, CDR1 is SQVTM and CDR2 is ANQGSEA. The CDR3 extends over 14 amino acids. V was clipped by 4 bases and J by 0 bases, with 10 bases between them. The CDR3 DNA follows: TGCAGCGTTGGGAAGAGCGGAGCCAAAAACATTCAGTACTTC. This encodes CSVGKSGAKNIQYF. The variable domain in full, completed from reference TRBV29-1 and TRBJ2-4, reads SAVISQKPSRDICQRGTSLTIQCQVDSQVTMMFWYRQQPGQSLTLIATANQGSEATYESGFVIDKFPISRPNLTFSTLTVSNMSPEDSSIYLCSVGKSGAKNIQYFGAGTRLSVL.